Below, one T cell receptor beta chain is given with its context. Different DNA sequences within this sample yield the same CDR3. The sample originates from a study of shared clonotypes between healthy human individuals. This CDR3 region has 15 residues. Germline-derived CDR1 and CDR2 are MGHRA and YSYEKL. After removal of 4 bases from V and 0 bases from J, the junction contained 5 bases not matched to a gene. TCRdb keeps only in-frame clones here, not all; method: immunoSEQ multiplex PCR. Among more than 900,000 clones listed, approximately 80% were seen once. Specimen: memory CD4+ T cells from PBMCs. Subset indicated: CD45RA-negative fraction. The chain employs TRBV4-1 and TRBJ2-7, with 8 nucleotides matching TRBD1. This TCR was recovered from a man in his late teens or twenties in good health. Some clones in this sample may be carry-over from other donors' samples. The CDR3 region is CASSLRTGSSYEQYF. The CDR3 nucleotides are TGCGCCAGCAGCCTCCGGACAGGGAGCTCCTACGAGCAGTACTTC.